Given below is one T cell receptor beta chain in context. The antigen remains unidentified. This sample is drawn from a study of T cells in narcolepsy. Study overall: Healthy controls were enrolled alongside patients with narcolepsy type 1 or type 2. Findings and caveats of the study: Comparing one patient's CSF and blood CD4+ clonotypes highlighted HCRT- and TRIB2-specific autoreactive clonotypes. In some patient and control memory CD4+ samples, autoreactive clones were absent. Blood of same and different patients, but not healthy controls, reportedly held recurring autoreactive clonotypes.

Method: immunoSEQ multiplex PCR; TCRdb's copy keeps in-frame clones and lacks some. The table shows some 32,000 clones, with over 75% occurring only once. This CDR3 is 16 amino acids long. V shed 4 bases and J 7 bases; nucleotides not matched to a gene: 13. The V gene's germline CDR1 is MNHNY and CDR2 SVGAGI (reference sequence). The sequence derives from a human donor with narcolepsy. V is TRBV6-6 and J is TRBJ2-1; 7 bases match TRBD1. Sequencing input: CD45RA- memory CD4+ T cells from PBMCs. The CDR3 here is CASSSPDRIWGNEQFF. CDR3 DNA sequence: TGTGCCAGCAGTTCCCCGGACAGGATTTGGGGGAATGAGCAGTTCTTC.